The present T cell receptor beta chain was sequenced within a study of cytomegalovirus exposure and HLA in healthy donors. The overall study: The Caucasian-associated ancestry cluster contained approximately 81% of the 300 to 450 genotyped donors.

In germline, CDR1 is SGHRS, CDR2 YFSETQ. CDR3 length: 15 residues. The V and J ends lost 0 bases and 3 bases respectively, with 12 bases between them. Comment on this clone: What it binds is not known.

Study results and limitations: Certain sequence variants were highly shared and formed a cluster, and this cluster was likely a sequencing artifact.

Vbeta (60) and Jbeta (13) primers were used in the PCR. The method was immunoSEQ multiplex PCR; TCRdb's version includes in-frame clones alone and lacks a portion of them. The sample yields about 170,000 clones, about 82% seen once. The receptor comes from a woman aged 45-59 years in good health and CMV-seropositive. The sample was PBMCs. The chain joins TRBV5-1 to TRBJ1-1; tentatively, D is TRBD1 (5 bases). CDR3 sequence (DNA): TGCGCCAGCAGCTTGGCCGTGGGGGGGGACACTGAAGCTTTCTTT. It encodes CASSLAVGGDTEAFF.